This T cell receptor beta chain was retrieved from a study of shared clonotypes between healthy human individuals. The wider study: Donor composition was two women and a few men, aged 18 to 49. Each donor's CD8 memory used one plate, CD8 naive two, each CD4 subset three. Whole-study findings and limits: Among four donors, approximately 5% of naive CD4 clonotypes were found in common.

Sequenced by immunoSEQ multiplex PCR; TCRdb stores in-frame clones only, minus some. The data hold 1.5 million to 1.9 million clones, with around 98% observed a single time. To note about this clone: Its cognate antigen is unknown.

The germline V and J ends were trimmed by 6 bases and 2 bases, with 18 bases remaining between them. The CDR3 contains 16 residues. Germline V lookup: CDR1 MNHNY, CDR2 SVGAGI (reference sequence). Every donor, a Caucasian adult, lived in Nashville, Tennessee. This clonotype was obtained from a man in his thirties or forties in good health. The specimen was naive CD4+ T cells sorted from blood. Subset defined: CD45RA+ positively selected. The rearrangement links TRBV6-6 to TRBJ2-3; D is perhaps TRBD2 (5 bases). CDR3 nucleotides: TGTGCCAGCAGAAAAAACAGCGGACCATCCACAGATACGCAGTATTTT. Translating it yields CASRKNSGPSTDTQYF.